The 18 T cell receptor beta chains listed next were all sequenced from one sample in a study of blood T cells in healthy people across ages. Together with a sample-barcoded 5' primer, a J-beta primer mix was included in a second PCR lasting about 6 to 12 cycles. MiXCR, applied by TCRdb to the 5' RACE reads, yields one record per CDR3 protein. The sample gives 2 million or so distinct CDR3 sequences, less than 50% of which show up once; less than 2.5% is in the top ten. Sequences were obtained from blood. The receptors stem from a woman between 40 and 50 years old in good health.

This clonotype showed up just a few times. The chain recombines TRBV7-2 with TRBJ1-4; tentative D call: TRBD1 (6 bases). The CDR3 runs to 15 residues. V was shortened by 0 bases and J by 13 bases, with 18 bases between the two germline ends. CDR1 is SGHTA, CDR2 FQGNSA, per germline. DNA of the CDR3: TGTGCCAGCAGCTTAGCTAGGACAGAAGGAAGGGGACTGTTTTTT. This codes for CASSLARTEGRGLFF.

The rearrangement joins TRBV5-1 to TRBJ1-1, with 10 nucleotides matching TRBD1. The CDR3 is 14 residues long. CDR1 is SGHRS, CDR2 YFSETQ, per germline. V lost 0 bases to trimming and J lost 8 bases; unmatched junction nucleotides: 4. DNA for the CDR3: TGCGCCAGCAGCTTGGATCCGGGACAGGGGGAAGCTTTCTTT. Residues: CASSLDPGQGEAFF.

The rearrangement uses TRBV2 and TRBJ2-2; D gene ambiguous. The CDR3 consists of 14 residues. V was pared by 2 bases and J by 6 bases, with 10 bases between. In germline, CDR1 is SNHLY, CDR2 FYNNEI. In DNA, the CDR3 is TGTGCCAGCAGTGAACCCTCGTACGCCGGGGAGCTGTTTTTT. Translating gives CASSEPSYAGELFF.

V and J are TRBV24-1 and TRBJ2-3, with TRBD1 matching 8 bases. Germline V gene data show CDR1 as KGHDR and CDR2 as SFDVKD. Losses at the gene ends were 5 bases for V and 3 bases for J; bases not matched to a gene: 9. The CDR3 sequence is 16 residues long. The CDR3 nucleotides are TGTGCCACCAGTGTCTCCGCAGGGGGCGAAACAGATACGCAGTATTTT. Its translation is CATSVSAGGETDTQYF.

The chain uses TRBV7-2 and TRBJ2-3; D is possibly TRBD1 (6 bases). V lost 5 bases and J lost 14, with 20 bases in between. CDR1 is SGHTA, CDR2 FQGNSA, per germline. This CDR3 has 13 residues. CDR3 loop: CASSADKHRVSYF. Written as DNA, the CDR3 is TGTGCCAGCAGCGCCGACAAACACAGGGTATCGTATTTT.

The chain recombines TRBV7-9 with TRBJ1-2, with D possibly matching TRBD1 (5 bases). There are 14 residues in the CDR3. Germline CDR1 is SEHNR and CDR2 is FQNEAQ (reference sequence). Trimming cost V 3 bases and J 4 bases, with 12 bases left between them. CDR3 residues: CASSFPGLLYGYTF. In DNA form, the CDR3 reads TGTGCCAGCAGCTTCCCGGGACTCCTCTATGGCTACACCTTC. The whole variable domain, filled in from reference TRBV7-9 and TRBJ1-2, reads DTGVSQNPRHKITKRGQNVTFRCDPISEHNRLYWYRQTLGQGPEFLTYFQNEAQLEKSRLLSDRFSAERPKGSFSTLEIQRTEQGDSAMYLCASSFPGLLYGYTFGSGTRLTVV.

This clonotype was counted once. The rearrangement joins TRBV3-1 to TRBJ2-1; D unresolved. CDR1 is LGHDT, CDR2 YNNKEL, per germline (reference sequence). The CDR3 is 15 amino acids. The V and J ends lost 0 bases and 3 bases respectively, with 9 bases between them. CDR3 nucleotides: TGTGCCAGCAGCCAAGAAAACCAGGTCTACAATGAGCAGTTCTTC. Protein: CASSQENQVYNEQFF.

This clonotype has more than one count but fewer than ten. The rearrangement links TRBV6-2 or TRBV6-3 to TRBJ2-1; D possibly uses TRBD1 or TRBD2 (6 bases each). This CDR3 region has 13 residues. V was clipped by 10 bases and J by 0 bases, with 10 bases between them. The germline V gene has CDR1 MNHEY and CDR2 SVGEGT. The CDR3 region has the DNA TGTGCCACCCGGGGGCCCTCCTACAATGAGCAGTTCTTC. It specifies CATRGPSYNEQFF.

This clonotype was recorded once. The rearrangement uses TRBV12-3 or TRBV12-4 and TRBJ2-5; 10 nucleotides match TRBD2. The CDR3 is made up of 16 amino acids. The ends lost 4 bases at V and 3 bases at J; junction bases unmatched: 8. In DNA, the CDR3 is TGTGCCAGCAGTTCAGGACTAGCGGAAGCAAAAGAGACCCAGTACTTC. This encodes CASSSGLAEAKETQYF.

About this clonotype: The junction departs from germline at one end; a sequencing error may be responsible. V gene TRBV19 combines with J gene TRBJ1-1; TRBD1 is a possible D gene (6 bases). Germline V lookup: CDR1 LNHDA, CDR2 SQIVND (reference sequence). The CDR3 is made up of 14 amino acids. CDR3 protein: CAGSVTGNLPEAFF. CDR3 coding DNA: TGTGCCGGTAGTGTAACAGGGAATCTGCCTGAAGCTTTCTTT.

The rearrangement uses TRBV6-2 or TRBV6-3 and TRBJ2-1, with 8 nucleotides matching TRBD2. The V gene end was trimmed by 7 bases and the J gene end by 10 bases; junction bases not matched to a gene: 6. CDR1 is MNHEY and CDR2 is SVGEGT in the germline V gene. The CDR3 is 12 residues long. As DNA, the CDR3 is TGTGCCAGCAAGGGACTAGTACCCGAGCAGTTCTTC. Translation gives CASKGLVPEQFF.

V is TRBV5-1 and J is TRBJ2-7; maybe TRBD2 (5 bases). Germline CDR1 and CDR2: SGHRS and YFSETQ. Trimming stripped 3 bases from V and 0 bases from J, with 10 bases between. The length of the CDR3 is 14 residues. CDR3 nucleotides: TGCGCCAGCAGCTCCGGACTGCCCTCCTACGAGCAGTACTTC. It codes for CASSSGLPSYEQYF.

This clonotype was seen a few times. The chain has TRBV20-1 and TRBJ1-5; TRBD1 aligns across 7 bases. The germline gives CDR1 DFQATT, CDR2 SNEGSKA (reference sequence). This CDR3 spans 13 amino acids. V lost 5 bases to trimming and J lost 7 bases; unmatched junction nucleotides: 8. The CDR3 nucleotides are TGCAGTGCTTCCACAGGGGTAAGACAGCCCCAGCATTTT. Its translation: CSASTGVRQPQHF.

The CDR3 reads CASSSERAKNIQYF. CDR3 coding DNA: TGTGCCAGCAGTTCGGAGCGGGCCAAAAACATTCAGTACTTC. V is TRBV6-6 and J is TRBJ2-4; D perhaps matches TRBD2 (5 bases). The CDR3 runs to 14 residues. The germline V gene has CDR1 MNHNY and CDR2 SVGAGI (reference sequence). V lost 4 bases and J 1 base, leaving 8 bases between the germline ends.

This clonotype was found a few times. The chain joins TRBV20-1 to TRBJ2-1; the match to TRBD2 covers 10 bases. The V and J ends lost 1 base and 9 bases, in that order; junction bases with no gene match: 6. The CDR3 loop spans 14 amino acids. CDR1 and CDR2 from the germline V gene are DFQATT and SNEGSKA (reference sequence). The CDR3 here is CSARGSGGASEQFF. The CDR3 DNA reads TGCAGTGCTAGAGGAAGCGGGGGGGCAAGTGAGCAGTTCTTC.

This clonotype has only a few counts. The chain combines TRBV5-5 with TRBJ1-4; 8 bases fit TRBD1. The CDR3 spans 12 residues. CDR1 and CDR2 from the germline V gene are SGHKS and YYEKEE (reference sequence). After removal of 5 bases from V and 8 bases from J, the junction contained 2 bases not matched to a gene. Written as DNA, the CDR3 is TGTGCCAGCAGGCGGACAGGGGAAAAACTGTTTTTT. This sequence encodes CASRRTGEKLFF.

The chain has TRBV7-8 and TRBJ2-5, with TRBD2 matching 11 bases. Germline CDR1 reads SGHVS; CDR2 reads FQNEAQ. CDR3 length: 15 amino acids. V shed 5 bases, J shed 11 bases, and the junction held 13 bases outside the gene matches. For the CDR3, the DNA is TGTGCCAGCAGCGCCGGGACTAGCGGTCGCCTTGAGCAGTACTTC. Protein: CASSAGTSGRLEQYF.

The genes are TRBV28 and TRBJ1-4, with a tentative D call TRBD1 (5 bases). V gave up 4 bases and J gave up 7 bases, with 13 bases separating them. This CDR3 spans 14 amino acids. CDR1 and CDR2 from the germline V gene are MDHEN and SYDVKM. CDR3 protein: CASSWGVGFEKLFF. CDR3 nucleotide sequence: TGTGCCAGCAGTTGGGGGGTAGGGTTTGAAAAACTGTTTTTT.